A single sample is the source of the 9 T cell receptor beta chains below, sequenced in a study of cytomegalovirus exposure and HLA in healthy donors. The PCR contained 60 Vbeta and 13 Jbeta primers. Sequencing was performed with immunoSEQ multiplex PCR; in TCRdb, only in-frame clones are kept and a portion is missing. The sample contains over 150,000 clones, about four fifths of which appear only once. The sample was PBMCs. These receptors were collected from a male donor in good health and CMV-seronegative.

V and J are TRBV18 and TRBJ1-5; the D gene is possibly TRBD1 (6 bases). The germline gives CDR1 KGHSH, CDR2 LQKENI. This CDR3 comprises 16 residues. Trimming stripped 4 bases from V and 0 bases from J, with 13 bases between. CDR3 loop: CASSQQGPYSNQPQHF. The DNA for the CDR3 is TGTGCCAGCTCACAGCAGGGGCCTTATAGCAATCAGCCCCAGCATTTT.

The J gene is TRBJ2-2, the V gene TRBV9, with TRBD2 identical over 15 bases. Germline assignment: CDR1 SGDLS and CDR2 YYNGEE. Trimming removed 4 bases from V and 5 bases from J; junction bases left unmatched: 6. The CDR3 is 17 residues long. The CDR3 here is CASSPTGTSGRTGELFF. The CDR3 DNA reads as TGTGCCAGCAGCCCGACGGGGACTAGCGGGAGGACCGGGGAGCTGTTTTTT. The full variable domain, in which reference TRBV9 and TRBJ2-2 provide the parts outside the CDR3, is DSGVTQTPKHLITATGQRVTLRCSPRSGDLSVYWYQQSLDQGLQFLIQYYNGEERAKGNILERFSAQQFPDLHSELNLSSLELGDSALYFCASSPTGTSGRTGELFFGEGSRLTVL.

The CDR3, as DNA: TGTGCCAGCCGGGCGAGCGGGAGAGGGTTGGGAGAGCAGTACTTC. It yields the protein CASRASGRGLGEQYF. The rearrangement uses TRBV27 and TRBJ2-7; 8 positions agree with TRBD2. CDR1 is MNHEY, CDR2 SMNVEV, per germline (reference sequence). The CDR3 contains 15 residues. J was trimmed by 7 bases and V by 8 bases; bases with no gene match: 16.

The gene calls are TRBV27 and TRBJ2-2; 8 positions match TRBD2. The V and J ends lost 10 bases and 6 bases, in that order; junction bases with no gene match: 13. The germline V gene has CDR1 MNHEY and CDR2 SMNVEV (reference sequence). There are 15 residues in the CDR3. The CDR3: CATTSDGGASGELFF. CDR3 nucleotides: TGTGCCACCACCTCCGACGGGGGGGCATCCGGGGAGCTGTTTTTT.

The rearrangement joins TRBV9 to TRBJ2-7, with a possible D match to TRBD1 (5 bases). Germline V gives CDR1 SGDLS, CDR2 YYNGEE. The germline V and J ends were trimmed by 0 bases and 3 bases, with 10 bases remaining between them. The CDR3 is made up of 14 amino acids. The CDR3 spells CASSVGHTGYEQYF. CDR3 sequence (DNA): TGTGCCAGCAGCGTAGGGCACACAGGCTACGAGCAGTACTTC.

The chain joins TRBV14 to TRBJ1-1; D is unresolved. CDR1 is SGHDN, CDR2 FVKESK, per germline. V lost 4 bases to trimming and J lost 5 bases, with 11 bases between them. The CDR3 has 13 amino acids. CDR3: CASSLNRGTEAFF. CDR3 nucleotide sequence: TGTGCCAGCAGCCTTAACCGGGGTACTGAAGCTTTCTTT.

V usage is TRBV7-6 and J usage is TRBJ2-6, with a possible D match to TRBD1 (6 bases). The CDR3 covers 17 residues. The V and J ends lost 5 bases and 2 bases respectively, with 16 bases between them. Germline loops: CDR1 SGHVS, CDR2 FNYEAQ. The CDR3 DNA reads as TGTGCCAGCAGCGCCAGGGGTCCCGTTACTGGGGCCAACGTCCTGACTTTC. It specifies CASSARGPVTGANVLTF.

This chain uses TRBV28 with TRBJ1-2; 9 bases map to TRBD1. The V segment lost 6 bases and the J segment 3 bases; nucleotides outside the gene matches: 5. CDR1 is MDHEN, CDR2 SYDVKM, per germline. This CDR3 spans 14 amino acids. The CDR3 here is CASRETGGDYGYTF. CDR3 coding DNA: TGTGCCAGCAGGGAGACAGGGGGGGACTATGGCTACACCTTC.

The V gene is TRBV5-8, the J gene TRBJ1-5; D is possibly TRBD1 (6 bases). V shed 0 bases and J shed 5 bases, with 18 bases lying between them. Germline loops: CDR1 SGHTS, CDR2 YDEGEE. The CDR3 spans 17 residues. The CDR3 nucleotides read TGTGCCAGCAGCTTGGGCCCTGGACAGCTTTGGGATCAGCCCCAGCATTTT. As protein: CASSLGPGQLWDQPQHF.